This TCR beta chain was captured by sequencing in a study of breast tumors, draining lymph nodes, adjacent tissues. TCRdb reprocessed the multiplex PCR reads with MiXCR, giving one entry per CDR3 protein. The data show about 230,000 distinct CDR3 sequences, with roughly 32% seen just once and approximately 1.5% held by the top ten. Samples came from axillary lymph nodes draining the breast cancer. With 5 bases clipped from V and 5 bases from J, the junction kept 2 bases outside the gene matches. This CDR3 region has 13 residues. Germline CDR1 reads LNHDA; CDR2 reads SQIVND (reference sequence). This clonotype came up many times.

The sequenced sample was axillary lymph node tissue. The chain combines TRBV19 with TRBJ2-3; 9 positions agree with TRBD2. The receptor was derived from a female donor with breast cancer. Some clones in this sample may be carry-over from other donors' samples. The chain's CDR3 is CASSLAGEDTQYF. The DNA for the CDR3 is TGTGCCAGTAGTTTAGCGGGAGAAGATACGCAGTATTTT.